Listed here are 10 T cell receptor beta chains from one sample, sequenced in a study of OX40 agonist ivuxolimab in advanced cancers. The method was immunoSEQ multiplex PCR; TCRdb's version includes in-frame clones alone and lacks a portion of them. The table shows some 33,000 clones, with approximately 89% occurring only once. This material consisted of CD4+ or CD8+ T cells sorted from blood, taken in a trial of the OX40 agonist ivuxolimab. These receptors all stem from an adult with an advanced solid tumor such as melanoma, head and neck, liver or kidney cancer.

This clone was found once. The chain recombines TRBV19 with TRBJ2-3; D call uncertain. This CDR3 is 12 amino acids long. Germline assignment: CDR1 LNHDA and CDR2 SQIVND (reference sequence). Trimming shortened V by 1 base and J by 6 bases, and 5 bases separated the two germline ends. The CDR3 reads CASSIGGDTQYF. In DNA form, the CDR3 reads TGTGCCAGTAGTATAGGGGGTGATACGCAGTATTTT.

The chain couples TRBV19 to TRBJ2-3; D possibly corresponds to TRBD1 (6 bases). With 6 bases removed from V and 4 bases from J, the gap between germline ends came to 11 bases. Germline assignment: CDR1 LNHDA and CDR2 SQIVND (reference sequence). The CDR3 covers 13 residues. Written as DNA, the CDR3 is TGTGCCAGTAGCGTAGGGGGATCAGATACGCAGTATTTT. Encoded protein: CASSVGGSDTQYF.

The chain couples TRBV27 to TRBJ2-1; TRBD2 matches at 9 bases. Per the germline V gene, CDR1 is MNHEY and CDR2 is SMNVEV (reference sequence). Trimming removed 0 bases from V and 0 bases from J; junction bases left unmatched: 12. The CDR3 runs to 20 residues. The CDR3 nucleotides are TGTGCCAGCAGTTTATCTGCGGGGCTAGCGGGGAAGAGCTCCTACAATGAGCAGTTCTTC. Protein sequence: CASSLSAGLAGKSSYNEQFF.

This rearrangement joins TRBV5-1 to TRBJ2-7; D is undetermined. The germline V gene encodes CDR1 SGHRS and CDR2 YFSETQ. Trimming removed 3 bases from V and 2 bases from J, with 9 bases in between. The CDR3 runs to 13 residues. This chain's CDR3 is CASSSSPPYEQYF. CDR3 nucleotides: TGCGCCAGCAGCTCCAGCCCACCCTACGAGCAGTACTTC.

In nucleotides, the CDR3 is TGCAGCGTTGAAACCGACGGTGTGGTTATCAGGGATCGGTGGTCCTACAATGAGCAGTTCTTC. Amino acid sequence: CSVETDGVVIRDRWSYNEQFF. The chain couples TRBV29-1 to TRBJ2-1; D possibly corresponds to TRBD1 (5 bases). Germline-derived CDR1 and CDR2 are SQVTM and ANQGSEA. Deletions cut 2 bases from V and 1 base from J, with 30 bases between. CDR3 size: 21 residues.

This clone occurred a few times. V gene TRBV6-5 combines with J gene TRBJ2-7; D is ambiguous. V shed 7 bases and J shed 6 bases, with 10 bases lying between them. This CDR3 contains 11 residues. CDR1 and CDR2 from the germline V gene are MNHEY and SVGAGI. CDR3 bases: TGTGCCAGCACCAAGGGCTTCGAGCAGTACTTC. Translation: CASTKGFEQYF.

The chain employs TRBV6-5 and TRBJ2-7, with a possible D match to TRBD1 (5 bases). CDR3 length: 14 amino acids. Trimming left V 4 bases short and J 2 bases short, with 12 bases between. Germline values: CDR1 MNHEY, CDR2 SVGAGI. CDR3 sequence reads: CASSSRRAPYEQYF. CDR3 nucleotides: TGTGCCAGCAGTTCCCGCAGGGCGCCCTACGAGCAGTACTTC.

The chain couples TRBV13 to TRBJ2-3, with unresolved D. CDR3 length equals 13 residues. V was pared by 3 bases and J by 4 bases, with 8 bases between. From germline, CDR1 is PRHDT and CDR2 FYEKMQ (reference sequence). The CDR3 coding sequence is TGTGCCAGCAGCTTTCAAGGTCCAGATACGCAGTATTTT. Its translation: CASSFQGPDTQYF.

The rearrangement joins TRBV6-5 to TRBJ2-3; TRBD2 matches 7 bases. The CDR3 totals 14 residues. The junction had 9 bases not matched to a gene; V was cut back by 6 bases and J by 6 bases. The germline gives CDR1 MNHEY, CDR2 SVGAGI. CDR3 loop: CASSAGSGGDTQYF. Here the CDR3 DNA reads TGTGCCAGCAGCGCGGGGTCCGGGGGGGATACGCAGTATTTT.

This clone was seen once. The J gene is TRBJ2-7, the V gene TRBV6-5; D is perhaps TRBD2 (5 bases). This CDR3 spans 13 amino acids. The ends were cut back, 4 bases at V and 0 bases at J, with 7 bases in the middle. Germline V CDR1 and CDR2: MNHEY, SVGAGI. CDR3 sequence: CASSFTSSYEQYF. CDR3 DNA: TGTGCCAGCAGTTTTACTAGCTCCTACGAGCAGTACTTC.